These T cell receptor beta chains were read from a single sample in a study of blood T cell repertoires in COVID-19. Produced via immunoSEQ multiplex PCR; TCRdb's table is partial and in-frame only. The sample records a few hundred thousand clones, over 85% being singletons. The material sequenced was PBMCs or T cells enriched from blood (not recorded which). All receptors come from a woman aged 55-69 years who had recovered from COVID-19. Both conserved end residues are part of each CDR3. Fields, in order: D gene, clone size, J gene, V gene, CDR3 length, CDR3 protein, CDR3 DNA. A D gene is named only where the DNA matches it firmly. The size of a clone is reported for some rows only, either as once, few or many, or as a class for expanded clones.

d_gene: TRBD2; abundance: NA; j_gene: TRBJ2-2; v_gene: TRBV5-6; len: 14; CDR3aa: CASSLAGRDGELFF; CDR3nt: TGTGCCAGCAGCTTGGCAGGGAGGGACGGGGAGCTGTTTTTT
d_gene: TRBD1; abundance: NA; j_gene: TRBJ2-4; v_gene: TRBV6-1; len: 13; CDR3aa: CASSDHRGDIQYF; CDR3nt: TGTGCCAGCAGTGATCACAGGGGGGACATTCAGTACTTC
d_gene: TRBD1; abundance: NA; j_gene: TRBJ1-2; v_gene: TRBV2; len: 12; CDR3aa: CASGDRTYGYTF; CDR3nt: TGTGCCAGTGGGGACAGGACCTATGGCTACACCTTC
d_gene: NA; abundance: NA; j_gene: TRBJ2-7; v_gene: TRBV24-1; len: 14; CDR3aa: CATSDNWGGDEQYF; CDR3nt: TGTGCCACCAGTGATAACTGGGGCGGTGACGAGCAGTACTTC
d_gene: NA; abundance: few; j_gene: TRBJ2-7; v_gene: TRBV2; len: 11; CDR3aa: CASSDFGEQYF; CDR3nt: TGTGCCAGCAGTGATTTCGGTGAGCAGTACTTC
d_gene: NA; abundance: NA; j_gene: TRBJ2-2; v_gene: TRBV6-5; len: 16; CDR3aa: CASSYSARVDTGELFF; CDR3nt: TGTGCCAGCAGTTACTCCGCCAGGGTGGACACCGGGGAGCTGTTTTTT
d_gene: TRBD1; abundance: NA; j_gene: TRBJ1-2; v_gene: TRBV6-5; len: 15; CDR3aa: CASRPDRETNYGYTF; CDR3nt: TGTGCCAGCAGGCCCGACAGGGAAACTAACTATGGCTACACCTTC
d_gene: TRBD2; abundance: NA; j_gene: TRBJ2-2; v_gene: TRBV28; len: 16; CDR3aa: CASSPLAGENTGELFF; CDR3nt: TGTGCCAGCAGCCCCCTAGCGGGAGAGAACACCGGGGAGCTGTTTTTT
d_gene: NA; abundance: NA; j_gene: TRBJ1-6; v_gene: TRBV5-5; len: 13; CDR3aa: CASSFDFNSPLHF; CDR3nt: TGTGCCAGCAGCTTCGACTTCAATTCACCCCTCCACTTT
d_gene: TRBD1; abundance: few; j_gene: TRBJ2-7; v_gene: TRBV4-2; len: 15; CDR3aa: CASSKGTGIVHEQYF; CDR3nt: TGTGCCAGCAGCAAGGGGACAGGTATCGTCCACGAGCAGTACTTC
d_gene: TRBD2; abundance: NA; j_gene: TRBJ2-7; v_gene: TRBV14; len: 17; CDR3aa: CASSQDRGGGLTYEQYF; CDR3nt: TGTGCCAGCAGCCAAGATCGCGGCGGGGGGCTTACCTACGAGCAGTACTTC
d_gene: NA; abundance: NA; j_gene: TRBJ2-4; v_gene: TRBV5-5; len: 14; CDR3aa: CASSFDTAKNIQYF; CDR3nt: TGTGCCAGCAGCTTTGACACAGCCAAAAACATTCAGTACTTC
d_gene: NA; abundance: NA; j_gene: TRBJ2-7; v_gene: TRBV20-1; len: 11; CDR3aa: CSAYGAYEQYF; CDR3nt: TGCAGTGCTTACGGAGCCTACGAGCAGTACTTC
d_gene: NA; abundance: NA; j_gene: TRBJ1-4; v_gene: TRBV28; len: 13; CDR3aa: CASSQGTNEKLFF; CDR3nt: TGTGCCAGCAGTCAGGGGACTAATGAAAAACTGTTTTTT
d_gene: TRBD2; abundance: NA; j_gene: TRBJ2-3; v_gene: TRBV11-3; len: 16; CDR3aa: CASSPPPGRGGDTQYF; CDR3nt: TGTGCCAGCAGCCCCCCCCCGGGGCGGGGGGGAGATACGCAGTATTTT
d_gene: NA; abundance: NA; j_gene: TRBJ2-7; v_gene: TRBV19; len: 13; CDR3aa: CASSPGGYYEQYF; CDR3nt: TGTGCCAGTAGTCCTGGGGGGTACTACGAGCAGTACTTC
d_gene: NA; abundance: NA; j_gene: TRBJ2-7; v_gene: TRBV21-1; len: 14; CDR3aa: CASSAEHQLDEQYF; CDR3nt: TGTGCCAGCAGCGCCGAGCACCAATTGGACGAGCAGTACTTC
d_gene: NA; abundance: NA; j_gene: TRBJ2-1; v_gene: TRBV6-5; len: 13; CDR3aa: CASALVSYNEQFF; CDR3nt: TGTGCCAGCGCTCTAGTCTCCTACAATGAGCAGTTCTTC
d_gene: NA; abundance: NA; j_gene: TRBJ1-2; v_gene: TRBV5-6; len: 14; CDR3aa: CASSLVLLDYGYTF; CDR3nt: TGTGCCAGCAGCTTGGTGTTATTAGACTATGGCTACACCTTC
d_gene: NA; abundance: NA; j_gene: TRBJ1-5; v_gene: TRBV10-1; len: 13; CDR3aa: CASSEDNNQPQHF; CDR3nt: TGCGCCAGCAGTGAGGACAACAATCAGCCCCAGCATTTT
d_gene: TRBD1; abundance: NA; j_gene: TRBJ1-5; v_gene: TRBV28; len: 15; CDR3aa: CASRRHRGSNQPQHF; CDR3nt: TGTGCCAGCAGAAGACACAGGGGTAGCAATCAGCCCCAGCATTTT
d_gene: TRBD2; abundance: NA; j_gene: TRBJ2-1; v_gene: TRBV10-1; len: 14; CDR3aa: CARVERGSYNEQFF; CDR3nt: TGCGCCAGGGTGGAGCGGGGGTCATACAATGAGCAGTTCTTC
d_gene: TRBD1; abundance: NA; j_gene: TRBJ1-1; v_gene: TRBV28; len: 15; CDR3aa: CASRGPGQGSTEAFF; CDR3nt: TGTGCCAGCCGCGGCCCGGGACAGGGCTCCACTGAAGCTTTCTTT
d_gene: TRBD2; abundance: once; j_gene: TRBJ2-3; v_gene: TRBV6-5; len: 15; CDR3aa: CASTKTSGSTDTQYF; CDR3nt: TGTGCCAGCACCAAGACTAGCGGGAGCACAGATACGCAGTATTTT
d_gene: NA; abundance: NA; j_gene: TRBJ2-2; v_gene: TRBV2; len: 14; CDR3aa: CASSERENTGELFF; CDR3nt: TGTGCCAGCAGTGAACGGGAGAACACCGGGGAGCTGTTTTTT
d_gene: NA; abundance: NA; j_gene: TRBJ1-1; v_gene: TRBV5-1; len: 14; CDR3aa: CASSYITGNTEAFF; CDR3nt: TGCGCCAGCAGCTACATCACAGGGAACACTGAAGCTTTCTTT
d_gene: TRBD1; abundance: NA; j_gene: TRBJ1-5; v_gene: TRBV7-9; len: 13; CDR3aa: CASSRQGVQPQHF; CDR3nt: TGTGCCAGCAGCCGACAGGGGGTTCAGCCCCAGCATTTT
d_gene: NA; abundance: NA; j_gene: TRBJ2-5; v_gene: TRBV7-9; len: 16; CDR3aa: CASSLAGRGSQETQYF; CDR3nt: TGTGCCAGCAGCTTAGCAGGCAGGGGAAGCCAAGAGACCCAGTACTTC
d_gene: TRBD2; abundance: NA; j_gene: TRBJ2-1; v_gene: TRBV12-5; len: 16; CDR3aa: CASGFARLAVYNEQFF; CDR3nt: TGTGCTAGTGGTTTCGCCCGGCTAGCGGTATACAATGAGCAGTTCTTC
d_gene: NA; abundance: NA; j_gene: TRBJ1-4; v_gene: TRBV6-5; len: 14; CDR3aa: CASTKTRANEKLFF; CDR3nt: TGTGCCAGCACAAAGACACGAGCTAATGAAAAACTGTTTTTT
d_gene: NA; abundance: once; j_gene: TRBJ1-5; v_gene: TRBV28; len: 14; CDR3aa: CASSPPRGNQPQHF; CDR3nt: TGTGCCAGCAGCCCACCACGGGGCAATCAGCCCCAGCATTTT
d_gene: NA; abundance: NA; j_gene: TRBJ1-3; v_gene: TRBV21-1; len: 18; CDR3aa: CASLGPGQAPQVGNTIYF; CDR3nt: TGTGCCAGCTTGGGGCCGGGACAGGCGCCCCAAGTTGGAAACACCATATATTTT
d_gene: NA; abundance: NA; j_gene: TRBJ1-2; v_gene: TRBV6-5; len: 15; CDR3aa: CASSYSGVGTYGYTF; CDR3nt: TGTGCCAGCAGTTACTCCGGGGTTGGTACCTATGGCTACACCTTC
d_gene: TRBD2; abundance: NA; j_gene: TRBJ2-2; v_gene: TRBV28; len: 17; CDR3aa: CASSFPLAGEVTGELFF; CDR3nt: TGTGCCAGCAGTTTCCCCTTAGCGGGAGAGGTCACCGGGGAGCTGTTTTTT
d_gene: NA; abundance: NA; j_gene: TRBJ2-1; v_gene: TRBV18; len: 14; CDR3aa: CASSGWLAYNEQFF; CDR3nt: TGTGCCAGCTCAGGATGGCTAGCTTACAATGAGCAGTTCTTC
d_gene: TRBD1; abundance: NA; j_gene: TRBJ2-4; v_gene: TRBV11-3; len: 14; CDR3aa: CASSPGTGENIQYF; CDR3nt: TGTGCCAGCAGCCCCGGGACAGGGGAAAACATTCAGTACTTC
d_gene: NA; abundance: NA; j_gene: TRBJ2-5; v_gene: TRBV6-1; len: 12; CDR3aa: CASTESGETQYF; CDR3nt: TGTGCCAGCACTGAATCCGGGGAGACCCAGTACTTC
d_gene: NA; abundance: NA; j_gene: TRBJ2-7; v_gene: TRBV28; len: 13; CDR3aa: CASSFEGVDEQYF; CDR3nt: TGTGCCAGCAGTTTTGAGGGAGTCGACGAGCAGTACTTC
d_gene: TRBD1; abundance: NA; j_gene: TRBJ1-4; v_gene: TRBV19; len: 16; CDR3aa: CASSSLGQGESEKLFF; CDR3nt: TGTGCCAGTAGTTCGCTGGGACAGGGGGAGAGTGAAAAACTGTTTTTT
d_gene: TRBD1; abundance: few; j_gene: TRBJ1-5; v_gene: TRBV30; len: 17; CDR3aa: CAWSPSTGQPLNQPQHF; CDR3nt: TGTGCCTGGAGTCCCTCCACGGGACAGCCGCTCAATCAGCCCCAGCATTTT
d_gene: TRBD2; abundance: NA; j_gene: TRBJ2-1; v_gene: TRBV27; len: 15; CDR3aa: CASSSLAGRYNEQFF; CDR3nt: TGTGCCAGCAGTTCTCTAGCGGGCAGGTACAATGAGCAGTTCTTC
d_gene: NA; abundance: NA; j_gene: TRBJ2-7; v_gene: TRBV9; len: 13; CDR3aa: CASSVGIKGEQYF; CDR3nt: TGTGCCAGCAGCGTAGGTATAAAGGGGGAGCAGTACTTC
d_gene: NA; abundance: NA; j_gene: TRBJ1-1; v_gene: TRBV12-3/TRBV12-4; len: 13; CDR3aa: CASSGTLDTEAFF; CDR3nt: TGTGCCAGCAGCGGGACTCTTGACACTGAAGCTTTCTTT
d_gene: TRBD2; abundance: NA; j_gene: TRBJ2-3; v_gene: TRBV27; len: 15; CDR3aa: CASSYSGGAINTQYF; CDR3nt: TGTGCCAGCAGTTATAGCGGGGGGGCCATAAATACGCAGTATTTT
d_gene: NA; abundance: NA; j_gene: TRBJ1-1; v_gene: TRBV5-1; len: 14; CDR3aa: CATRRSLSNTEAFF; CDR3nt: TGCGCCACTAGACGTAGTCTGTCGAACACTGAAGCTTTCTTT
d_gene: NA; abundance: once; j_gene: TRBJ1-1; v_gene: TRBV10-1; len: 12; CDR3aa: CASSPGNTEAFF; CDR3nt: TGCGCCAGCAGTCCAGGGAACACTGAAGCTTTCTTT
d_gene: TRBD1; abundance: NA; j_gene: TRBJ1-1; v_gene: TRBV7-3; len: 16; CDR3aa: CASSLGTGNMNTEAFF; CDR3nt: TGTGCCAGCAGCTTAGGGACAGGGAATATGAACACTGAAGCTTTCTTT
d_gene: TRBD1; abundance: NA; j_gene: TRBJ1-2; v_gene: TRBV19; len: 13; CDR3aa: CASSRGRGYGYTF; CDR3nt: TGTGCCAGTAGCAGGGGGCGGGGCTATGGCTACACCTTC
d_gene: NA; abundance: NA; j_gene: TRBJ2-1; v_gene: TRBV19; len: 15; CDR3aa: CASSPGIPSDHEQFF; CDR3nt: TGTGCCAGTAGTCCCGGGATACCTTCGGACCATGAGCAGTTCTTC
d_gene: TRBD1; abundance: NA; j_gene: TRBJ1-1; v_gene: TRBV18; len: 15; CDR3aa: CASSPRTGDNTEAFF; CDR3nt: TGTGCCAGCTCGCCCCGGACAGGTGATAACACTGAAGCTTTCTTT
d_gene: TRBD1; abundance: once; j_gene: TRBJ1-4; v_gene: TRBV25-1; len: 14; CDR3aa: CASSPTGGGGKLFF; CDR3nt: TGTGCCAGCAGCCCTACAGGGGGCGGAGGGAAACTGTTTTTT
d_gene: NA; abundance: once; j_gene: TRBJ1-2; v_gene: TRBV11-1; len: 14; CDR3aa: CASSPFQGRYGYTF; CDR3nt: TGTGCCAGCAGCCCATTCCAGGGAAGGTATGGCTACACCTTC
d_gene: NA; abundance: NA; j_gene: TRBJ1-1; v_gene: TRBV2; len: 14; CDR3aa: CASAWTDARTEAFF; CDR3nt: TGTGCCAGCGCTTGGACTGATGCTAGGACTGAAGCTTTCTTT
d_gene: NA; abundance: NA; j_gene: TRBJ1-6; v_gene: TRBV30; len: 17; CDR3aa: CAWIGADGTKYNSPLHF; CDR3nt: TGTGCCTGGATTGGGGCCGACGGGACAAAATATAATTCACCCCTCCACTTT
d_gene: NA; abundance: NA; j_gene: TRBJ2-6; v_gene: TRBV12-3/TRBV12-4; len: 13; CDR3aa: CASSRSGANVLTF; CDR3nt: TGTGCCAGCAGTCGCTCTGGGGCCAACGTCCTGACTTTC